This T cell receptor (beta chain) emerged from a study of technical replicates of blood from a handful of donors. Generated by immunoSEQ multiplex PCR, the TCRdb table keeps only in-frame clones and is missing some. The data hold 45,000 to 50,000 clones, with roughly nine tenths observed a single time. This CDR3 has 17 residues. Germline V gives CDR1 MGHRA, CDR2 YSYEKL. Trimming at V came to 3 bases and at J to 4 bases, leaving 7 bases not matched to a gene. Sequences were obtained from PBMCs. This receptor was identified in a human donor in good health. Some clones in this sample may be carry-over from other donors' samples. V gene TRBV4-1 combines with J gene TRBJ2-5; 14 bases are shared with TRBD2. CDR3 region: CASSHGLAGGQGETQYF. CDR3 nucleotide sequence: TGCGCCAGCAGCCACGGACTAGCGGGAGGCCAGGGAGAGACCCAGTACTTC.